These 14 T cell receptor beta chains share one sample of origin, sequenced in a study of blood T cells in healthy people across ages. It was with a sample-barcoded 5' primer and a J-beta primer mix that a second PCR of about 6 to 12 cycles was run. TCRdb itself ran the 5' RACE reads through MiXCR, one entry per CDR3 protein. The sample carries hundreds of thousands of distinct CDR3 sequences, roughly three fifths recorded once. Sequencing was carried out using blood. Receptor source: a man aged 60 to 69 in good health.

The chain joins TRBV6-5 to TRBJ1-2; D is undetermined. Germline V gene sequence: CDR1 MNHEY, CDR2 SVGAGI. V was clipped by 0 bases and J by 0 bases, with 11 bases between them. CDR3 length equals 16 residues. Here the CDR3 DNA reads TGTGCCAGCAGTTACTCCGTGGGGTCGTCTAACTATGGCTACACCTTC. It codes for CASSYSVGSSNYGYTF.

The rearrangement joins TRBV4-1 to TRBJ1-2; D is ambiguous. The V end was cut by 4 bases, the J end by 5 bases, with 11 bases between. Germline CDR1 and CDR2: MGHRA and YSYEKL. This CDR3 has 13 residues. The CDR3 region has the DNA TGCGCCAGCAGCCCACAGCAAACGTATGGCTACACCTTC. It translates to CASSPQQTYGYTF.

V gene TRBV11-2 combines with J gene TRBJ2-2; D unresolved. Germline assignment: CDR1 SGHAT and CDR2 FQNNGV. The ends were cut back, 5 bases at V and 3 bases at J, with 13 bases in the middle. CDR3 length: 15 amino acids. This CDR3 reads CASSHIGRDTGELFF. In nucleotides, the CDR3 is TGTGCCAGCAGCCATATCGGGCGCGACACCGGGGAGCTGTTTTTT.

The chain recombines TRBV20-1 with TRBJ2-5; perhaps TRBD1 as D (7 bases). Trimming stripped 6 bases from V and 5 bases from J, with 16 bases between. Per germline, CDR1 DFQATT and CDR2 SNEGSKA (reference sequence). This CDR3 region has 13 residues. This CDR3 reads CSALRGTDETQYF. Written as DNA, the CDR3 is TGCAGTGCCCTTCGGGGGACAGACGAGACCCAGTACTTC.

The chain couples TRBV5-1 to TRBJ2-5; D might be TRBD1 (6 bases). V lost 3 bases, J lost 2 bases, and 11 bases lay in between. This CDR3 is 14 amino acids long. CDR1 is SGHRS and CDR2 is YFSETQ in the germline V gene. CDR3 sequence: CASSWRTEQETQYF. The CDR3 DNA is TGCGCCAGCAGCTGGAGGACAGAGCAAGAGACCCAGTACTTC.

A few counts support this clonotype. V gene TRBV9 combines with J gene TRBJ2-1; 13 positions match TRBD2. The ends lost 0 bases at V and 1 base at J; junction bases unmatched: 1. The CDR3 consists of 17 residues. Germline-derived CDR1 and CDR2 are SGDLS and YYNGEE. CDR3: CASSVGLAGGSYNEQFF. CDR3 nucleotides: TGTGCCAGCAGCGTAGGACTAGCGGGGGGTTCCTACAATGAGCAGTTCTTC.

A few counts support this clonotype. The chain links TRBV10-3 to TRBJ2-3; TRBD2 aligns across 15 bases. V dropped 11 bases and J dropped 5; count of bases not matched to a gene: 11. There are 16 residues in the CDR3. CDR1 ENHRY and CDR2 SYGVKD come from the germline V gene. In DNA, the CDR3 is TGTGCCTCAAAACGGGGACTAGCGGGGGGTGAAGATACGCAGTATTTT. Protein: CASKRGLAGGEDTQYF.

The chain uses TRBV12-3 or TRBV12-4 and TRBJ2-1; the match to TRBD2 covers 16 bases. The trim removed 4 bases at V and 7 bases at J, leaving 4 bases unmatched. The CDR3 length is 16 residues. The CDR3 coding sequence is TGTGCCAGCAGTTCTGGGACTAGCGGGGGGGTGAATGAGCAGTTCTTC. Encoded protein: CASSSGTSGGVNEQFF.

The V call is TRBV20-1, the J call TRBJ2-1; D uncertain. The CDR3 extends over 14 amino acids. Germline V gives CDR1 DFQATT, CDR2 SNEGSKA (reference sequence). Deletions cut 4 bases from V and 2 bases from J, with 12 bases between. The CDR3 protein is CSANPGGPYNEQFF. CDR3 in DNA: TGCAGTGCTAACCCTGGCGGCCCCTACAATGAGCAGTTCTTC.

The chain joins TRBV4-1 to TRBJ1-1, with D unresolved. The CDR3 is made up of 16 amino acids. Germline V gene lookup returns CDR1 MGHRA and CDR2 YSYEKL. V was cut by 3 bases and J by 2 bases, with 16 bases left in between. CDR3 sequence (DNA): TGCGCCAGCAGCCAGTACTTCCGGACGGGAAACACTGAAGCTTTCTTT. Encoded protein: CASSQYFRTGNTEAFF.

V is TRBV5-1 and J is TRBJ2-5; TRBD2 matches 9 bases. The V gene end was trimmed by 3 bases and the J gene end by 5 bases; junction bases not matched to a gene: 11. Germline loops: CDR1 SGHRS, CDR2 YFSETQ. The CDR3 covers 16 residues. The CDR3 protein is CASSSLKRGDPETQYF. The CDR3 DNA follows: TGCGCCAGCAGCTCATTGAAGCGGGGGGACCCGGAGACCCAGTACTTC.

The V call is TRBV5-1, the J call TRBJ2-5; D gene unclear. The DNA end is a closer match to TRBJ2-7, so the J assignment may be wrong. The CDR3 covers 13 residues. CDR1 is SGHRS, CDR2 YFSETQ, per germline. CDR3 residues: CASSLEPVSEQYF. DNA of the CDR3: TGCGCCAGCAGCTTGGAGCCGGTATCCGAGCAGTACTTC.

CDR3 coding DNA: TGCGCCAGCAGCGCGGACCCCCACGGGCAGTTCTTC. Translated, it gives CASSADPHGQFF. V usage is TRBV5-1 and J usage is TRBJ2-1; no clear D. V gave up 4 bases and J gave up 12 bases, with 14 bases separating them. The CDR3 has 12 amino acids. Germline loops: CDR1 SGHRS, CDR2 YFSETQ.

This chain links TRBV6-6 with TRBJ2-1, with TRBD2 matching over 9 bases. CDR1 MNHNY and CDR2 SVGAGI come from the germline V gene (reference sequence). The CDR3 spans 15 residues. Trimming removed 6 bases from V and 1 base from J; junction bases left unmatched: 4. This CDR3 reads CASRLAGESYNEQFF. CDR3 nucleotides: TGTGCCAGCAGGTTAGCGGGGGAGTCCTACAATGAGCAGTTCTTC.